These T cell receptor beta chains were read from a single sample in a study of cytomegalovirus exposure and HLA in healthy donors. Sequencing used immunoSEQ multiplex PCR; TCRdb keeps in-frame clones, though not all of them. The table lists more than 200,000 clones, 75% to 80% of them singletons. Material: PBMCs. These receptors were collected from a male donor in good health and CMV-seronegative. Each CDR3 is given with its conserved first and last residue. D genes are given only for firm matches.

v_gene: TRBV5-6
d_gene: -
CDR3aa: CASSYRPPSGNTIYF

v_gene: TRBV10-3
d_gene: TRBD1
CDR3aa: CAISESLGQNYGYTF

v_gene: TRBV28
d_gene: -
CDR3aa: CASSFPGGRVSHEQYF

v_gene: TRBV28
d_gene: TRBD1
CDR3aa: CASSSLRGQGANVLTF

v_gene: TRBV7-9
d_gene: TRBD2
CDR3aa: CASSFGLAGDTQYF

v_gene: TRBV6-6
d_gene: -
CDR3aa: CASRMDRGTEAFF

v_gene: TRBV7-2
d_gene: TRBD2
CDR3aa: CASSLDSGGARETQYF

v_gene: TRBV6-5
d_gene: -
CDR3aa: CASSSPGLRTYEQYF

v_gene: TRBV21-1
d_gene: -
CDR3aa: CASSLTTQGAPGNTIYF

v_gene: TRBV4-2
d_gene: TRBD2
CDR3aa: CASSQDGGRAYNEQFF

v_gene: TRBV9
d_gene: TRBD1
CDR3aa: CASPPPQGENEQYF

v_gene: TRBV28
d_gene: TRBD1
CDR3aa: CASSFGQGPHQPQHF

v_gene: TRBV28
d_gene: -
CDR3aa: CASSSHLQGLGNTIYF

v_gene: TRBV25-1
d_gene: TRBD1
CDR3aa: CASSVPGQNSPLHF

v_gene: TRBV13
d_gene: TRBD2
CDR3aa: CASSYGLAGTYNEQFF

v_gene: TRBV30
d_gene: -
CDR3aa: CAWNPTGAYEQYF

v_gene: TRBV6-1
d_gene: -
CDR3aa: CASSERGRGSYQPQHF

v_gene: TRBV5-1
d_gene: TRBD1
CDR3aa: CASRRTGRTSTEAFF

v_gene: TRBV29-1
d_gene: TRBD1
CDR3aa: CSVDLDRVRGYTF

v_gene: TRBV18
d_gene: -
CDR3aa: CASSPLGAQHYGHTF

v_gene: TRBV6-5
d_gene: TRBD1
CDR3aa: CASSYSVAGGLDTQYF

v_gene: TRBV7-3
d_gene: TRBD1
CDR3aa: CASSLMDRTYTGELFF

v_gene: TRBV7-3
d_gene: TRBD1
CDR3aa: CASSSGPGQGAFHEQYF

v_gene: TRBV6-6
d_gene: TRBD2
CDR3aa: CASSYSAGAYEQYF

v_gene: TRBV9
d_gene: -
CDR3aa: CASSVVGNQGDEQFF

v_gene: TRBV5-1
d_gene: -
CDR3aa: CASSSGTLYNEQFF

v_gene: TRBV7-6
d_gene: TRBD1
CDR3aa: CASSLDRDRGETQYF

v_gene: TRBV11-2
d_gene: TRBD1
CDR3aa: CASSLAGGTVQAFF

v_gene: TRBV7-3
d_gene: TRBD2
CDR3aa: CASSLIRREELGELFF

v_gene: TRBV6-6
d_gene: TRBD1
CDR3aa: CASRDRDYNSPLHF

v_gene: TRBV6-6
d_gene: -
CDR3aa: CASSYRGDALGGYTF

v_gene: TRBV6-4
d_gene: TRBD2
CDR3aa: CASSDVGGGATDTQYF

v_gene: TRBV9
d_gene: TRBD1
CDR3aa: CASSVEDRDKTQYF

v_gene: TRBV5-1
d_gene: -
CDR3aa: CASSSLSSGANVLTF

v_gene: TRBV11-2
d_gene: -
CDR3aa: CASSLGTTGNNEQFF

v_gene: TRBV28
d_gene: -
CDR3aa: CASSLAVGGEGTDTQYF

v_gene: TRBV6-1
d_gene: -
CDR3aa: CASKQSGYNQPQHF

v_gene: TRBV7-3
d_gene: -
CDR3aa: CASSRGASVTDTQYF

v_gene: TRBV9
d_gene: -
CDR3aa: CASSVGQDTIYF

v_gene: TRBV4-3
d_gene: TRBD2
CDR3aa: CASSQRPSGSSYNEQFF

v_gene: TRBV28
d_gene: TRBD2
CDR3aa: CASSPSGANSGANVLTF

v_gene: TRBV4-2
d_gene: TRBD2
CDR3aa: CASSQEAGVGSDTQYF

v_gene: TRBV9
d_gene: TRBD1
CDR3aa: CASSPRQGSHGYTF

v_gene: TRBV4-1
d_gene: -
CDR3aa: CASSQGVTEAFF

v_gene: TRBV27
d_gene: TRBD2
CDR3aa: CASSSSGPDYNEQFF

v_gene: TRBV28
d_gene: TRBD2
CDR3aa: CATRRTSSFYNEQFF

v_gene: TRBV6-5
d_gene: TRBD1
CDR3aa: CASSGTGISYEQYF

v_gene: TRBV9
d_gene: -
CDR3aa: CASSVGRGHGGELFF

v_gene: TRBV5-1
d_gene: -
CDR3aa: CASSPAVSTDTQYF

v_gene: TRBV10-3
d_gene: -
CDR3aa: CAISVGGDDGYTF

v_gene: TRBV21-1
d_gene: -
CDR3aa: CASSKRHRGTKNIQYF

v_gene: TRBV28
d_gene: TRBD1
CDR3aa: CASSPRGQANYEQYF

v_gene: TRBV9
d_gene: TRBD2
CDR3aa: CASSPLGLAGGISYNEQFF

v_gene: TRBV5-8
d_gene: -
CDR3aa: CASSLWENQPQHF

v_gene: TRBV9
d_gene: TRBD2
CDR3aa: CASSVSVAGGPTGELFF

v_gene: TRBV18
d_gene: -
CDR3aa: CASSPGGGANTEAFF

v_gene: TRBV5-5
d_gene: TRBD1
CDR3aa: CASSPSGTGLSYGYTF

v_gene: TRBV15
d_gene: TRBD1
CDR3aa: CATSTRQGNGEAFF